Included here is one T cell receptor beta chain sequence, with context. This entry comes from a study of blood T cells in healthy people across ages. With V trimmed by 5 bases and J by 2 bases, 6 bases remained unmatched. Germline V CDR1 and CDR2: WSHSY, SAAADI. The CDR3 runs 15 residues. A second PCR, run for about 6 to 12 cycles, used a sample-barcoded 5' primer plus a J-beta primer mix. TCRdb processed the 5' RACE reads anew with MiXCR; each CDR3 protein has one entry. The sample holds about 1.8 million distinct CDR3 sequences, roughly 50% seen once. Sequencing was carried out using blood. The clonotype originates from a woman between 35 and 50 years old in good health. The chain employs TRBV10-2 and TRBJ2-3; TRBD2 matches 8 bases. The CDR3 DNA sequence: TGCGCCAGCAGTAAGGCGGGGGGCCCCACAGATACGCAGTATTTT. Amino acid sequence: CASSKAGGPTDTQYF.